The rows below give T cell receptor beta chains drawn from one sample of a study of cytomegalovirus exposure and HLA in healthy donors. Measured with immunoSEQ multiplex PCR; TCRdb has only the in-frame clones, and not every one. This table holds 110,000 to 150,000 clones, about 75% found once. Sequenced input: PBMCs. The receptor source for this set is a man younger than 45 in good health and CMV-seronegative. The CDR3 runs from the conserved cysteine through the conserved F or W. D genes are given only for firm matches. Expanded clones are given a class, and other clones once, few, many or no size at all.

v_gene	d_gene	abundance	len	j_gene	CDR3nt	CDR3aa
TRBV27	-	-	13	TRBJ2-5	TGTGCCAGCTCCCCGAACGGTGAAGAGACCCAGTACTTC	CASSPNGEETQYF
TRBV28	TRBD1	-	15	TRBJ2-1	TGTGCCAGCAGGAGGGACAGGGTGGGCTACAATGAGCAGTTCTTC	CASRRDRVGYNEQFF
TRBV18	TRBD2	-	18	TRBJ2-7	TGTGCCAGCTCACCACCGGGGCTAGCGGGAGGTACCTCCTACGAGCAGTACTTC	CASSPPGLAGGTSYEQYF
TRBV9	-	-	18	TRBJ2-6	TGTGCCAGCAGCGTAGCGACATCAGGGTCGGCTGGGGCCAACGGCCTGACTTTC	CASSVATSGSAGANGLTF
TRBV5-4	-	-	14	TRBJ2-1	TGTGCCAGCAGCTTGGCCAAGTGGCCCCAGGAGCAGTTCTTC	CASSLAKWPQEQFF
TRBV2	-	once	14	TRBJ1-1	TGTGCCAGCAGTATACAGGGTTTGAACACTGAAGCTTTCTTT	CASSIQGLNTEAFF
TRBV6-1	-	-	15	TRBJ1-3	TGTGCCAGCAGTGAAGGAGTGAGCTCTGGAAACACCATATATTTT	CASSEGVSSGNTIYF
TRBV5-1	-	-	13	TRBJ2-3	TGCGCCAGCAGGTCGGGGTACACAGATACGCAGTATTTT	CASRSGYTDTQYF
TRBV28	TRBD2	-	17	TRBJ2-2	TGTGCCAGCAGTTTGTTCCTAGCGGGGGGGCTCGCCGGGGAGCTGTTTTTT	CASSLFLAGGLAGELFF
TRBV11-2	-	-	16	TRBJ1-6	TGTGCCAGCAGCTTACGAAGGGGCTCCTATAATTCACCCCTCCACTTT	CASSLRRGSYNSPLHF
TRBV6-5	TRBD1	-	16	TRBJ1-2	TGTGCCAGCAGTTACCAAAGCAGGGGGCCTAGCTATGGCTACACCTTC	CASSYQSRGPSYGYTF
TRBV6-1	TRBD1	-	12	TRBJ1-6	TGTGCCAGCAACAGGGGGAGTTCACCCCTCCACTTT	CASNRGSSPLHF
TRBV27	TRBD2	few	15	TRBJ2-7	TGTGCCAGCAGTTTATCGTCTAGCGGTTACTCCGAGCAGTACTTC	CASSLSSSGYSEQYF
TRBV9	TRBD1	few	18	TRBJ1-5	TGTGCCAGCAGCGTATCCAACACGACAGGGCCCAGCAATCAGCCCCAGCATTTT	CASSVSNTTGPSNQPQHF
TRBV4-1	-	few	16	TRBJ1-5	TGCGCCAGCAGCCAGCTCGATATGGTAGCCCATCAGCCCCAGCATTTT	CASSQLDMVAHQPQHF
TRBV10-3	TRBD2	-	17	TRBJ2-7	TGTGCCATCAGTGACTCGGAGGGACTAGCGGGAACCTACGAGCAGTACTTC	CAISDSEGLAGTYEQYF
TRBV15	TRBD1	-	13	TRBJ1-2	TGTGCCACCAGCACGCCGGGACAGCCGGTGTTAACCTTC	CATSTPGQPVLTF
TRBV5-1	-	few	15	TRBJ2-4	TGCGCCAGCAGCTTGGCACCAGGGCCGGGAAACATTCAGTACTTC	CASSLAPGPGNIQYF
TRBV5-4	TRBD1	-	16	TRBJ2-2	TGTGCCAGCAGCTCGCGGACAGGGGCGAACACCGGGGAGCTGTTTTTT	CASSSRTGANTGELFF
TRBV6-5	-	-	15	TRBJ2-7	TGTGCCAGCAGCAAAGGACTACCCCTAAGCCCCGAGCAGTACTTC	CASSKGLPLSPEQYF
TRBV4-1	TRBD1	-	14	TRBJ2-5	TGCGCCAGCAGCCCCTGGGACAGTCAAGAGACCCAGTACTTC	CASSPWDSQETQYF
TRBV18	TRBD1	-	15	TRBJ1-1	TGTGCCAGCTCACCACTCGGACAGGCCCTAACGGAAGCTTTCTTT	CASSPLGQALTEAFF
TRBV5-1	-	-	16	TRBJ2-1	TGCGCCAGCAGCTTGAGCGGGACACCTACTTACAATGAGCAGTTCTTC	CASSLSGTPTYNEQFF
TRBV10-1	TRBD2	-	15	TRBJ2-3	TGCGCCAGCAGCGAGACTAGCGGGATCGGAGATACGCAGTATTTT	CASSETSGIGDTQYF
TRBV6-5	TRBD1	-	14	TRBJ1-2	TGTGCCAGCAGATACGGCGGACAGGGGTACGGCTACACCTTC	CASRYGGQGYGYTF
TRBV6-4	-	-	15	TRBJ1-1	TGTGCCAGCAGTGACTCGAGCGGGGGCTACACTGAAGCTTTCTTT	CASSDSSGGYTEAFF
TRBV6-5	-	-	13	TRBJ1-2	TGTGCCAGCAGTGTGGGCCATAACTATGGCTACACCTTC	CASSVGHNYGYTF